The next 24 T cell receptor beta chains were all read from a single sample in a study of post-analysis software for immune sequencing data (dated by TCRdb to about 2015). Paper-wide results and their limitations: Significantly higher frequencies in patients than in controls were found for about 5 TRBV segments, including TRBV5-6, TRBV5-1 and TRBV20-1.

Library generation was performed with PCR. This sample was sequenced with an Illumina HiSeq 2500. To reduce PCR and sequencing biases, unique molecular identifiers were built into the TCR beta cDNA libraries. In TCRdb, the public reads were trimmed at Q25 with fastp and aligned with MiXCR, with productive beta chains retained. Each record represents a unique CDR3 protein, reported with the most common genes and DNA among its rows. The sample table shows under 200,000 distinct CDR3 sequences, and around 29% are seen once. Nearly 3.5% of the sample comes from the top ten. Their target antigens are unknown. Sequencing input: blood. Receptor source: a girl younger than 18 with multiple sclerosis.

In its sample, this clonotype was seen many times. Given a much more abundant clone one base away, this may be a read error. J is TRBJ2-1 and V is TRBV20-1; 7 positions match TRBD2. This CDR3 region has 15 residues. Per the germline V gene, CDR1 is DFQATT and CDR2 is SNEGSKA (reference sequence). V trimming: 0 bases; J trimming: 9 bases; junction bases outside the gene matches: 11. The CDR3 reads CSARDCGGGPSEQFF. The CDR3, as DNA: TGCAGTGCTAGAGATTGTGGGGGAGGGCCGAGTGAGCAGTTCTTC.

The chain joins TRBV9 to TRBJ2-3; D might be TRBD1 or TRBD2, each matching 5 bases. CDR3 size: 13 residues. Germline CDR1 and CDR2: SGDLS and YYNGEE. Trimming shortened V by 3 bases and J by 5 bases, and 10 bases separated the two germline ends. The CDR3 DNA sequence: TGTGCCAGCAGCGCAGTGGGGGAAGATACGCAGTATTTT. This gives the protein CASSAVGEDTQYF.

This clonotype was seen more than once but under ten times. V gene TRBV7-2 combines with J gene TRBJ2-1, with D possibly being TRBD2 (5 bases). The CDR3 extends over 17 amino acids. The V gene's germline CDR1 is SGHTA and CDR2 FQGNSA. The germline V and J ends were trimmed by 1 base and 0 bases, with 13 bases remaining between them. The CDR3 loop reads CASSLDAGSSSYNEQFF. In nucleotides, the CDR3 is TGTGCCAGCAGCTTAGACGCGGGCTCGAGCTCCTACAATGAGCAGTTCTTC.

This clonotype was picked up a small number of times. The rearrangement links TRBV28 to TRBJ2-1; D is unclear. The CDR3 is made up of 15 amino acids. Germline V lookup: CDR1 MDHEN, CDR2 SYDVKM. The ends were cut back, 2 bases at V and 8 bases at J, with 16 bases in the middle. The CDR3 loop reads CASSLMGRPMDEQFF. DNA for the CDR3: TGTGCCAGCAGTTTAATGGGTCGACCGATGGATGAGCAGTTCTTC.

In its sample, this clonotype was seen many times. In DNA, the CDR3 is TGTGCCACCAGCAGAGGACAGATCTACACTGAAGCTTTCTTT. This sequence encodes CATSRGQIYTEAFF. The chain recombines TRBV15 with TRBJ1-1; a possible D gene is TRBD1 (5 bases). The germline V gene has CDR1 LNHNV and CDR2 YYDKDF (reference sequence). The CDR3 has 14 residues. V was pared by 1 base and J by 3 bases, with 9 bases between.

This clonotype was seen more than once but under ten times. The genes are TRBV5-1 and TRBJ2-1, with TRBD2 matching 11 bases. Germline CDR1 and CDR2: SGHRS and YFSETQ. The V gene end was trimmed by 2 bases and the J gene end by 10 bases; junction bases not matched to a gene: 11. This CDR3 is built from 16 residues. CDR3 loop: CASSFGGTSGDEEQFF. The CDR3 coding sequence is TGCGCCAGCAGCTTCGGGGGGACTAGCGGAGATGAGGAGCAGTTCTTC.

The CDR3 bases are TGTGCCAGCAGTTACCGTGGACAGGGACCCAATCAGCCCCAGCATTTT. Amino acid sequence: CASSYRGQGPNQPQHF. This rearrangement joins TRBV6-6 to TRBJ1-5; 8 positions match TRBD1. CDR3 length: 16 residues. V was clipped by 2 bases and J by 3 bases; unmatched bases: 6. The germline CDR1 and CDR2 sequences are MNHNY and SVGAGI (reference sequence).

V is TRBV4-1 and J is TRBJ2-7; D is possibly TRBD2 (6 bases). The CDR3 is 16 residues long. The V gene lost 4 bases and the J gene lost 0 bases, with 16 bases spanning the gap. Per germline, CDR1 MGHRA and CDR2 YSYEKL. Here the CDR3 DNA reads TGCGCCAGCAGCCGCCTTCTAGCGCTTTCCTCCTACGAGCAGTACTTC. Translation: CASSRLLALSSYEQYF.

This clonotype was seen only a few times. The chain recombines TRBV10-2 with TRBJ2-1; TRBD1 aligns across 7 bases. The germline V gene has CDR1 WSHSY and CDR2 SAAADI. Trimming removed 1 base from V and 8 bases from J; junction bases left unmatched: 8. CDR3 length equals 15 residues. CDR3 sequence: CASSEFQGVGDEQFF. CDR3 bases: TGCGCCAGCAGTGAGTTCCAGGGGGTTGGGGATGAGCAGTTCTTC.

Only a few counts were recorded for this clonotype. J is TRBJ2-3 and V is TRBV20-1; 8 bases line up with TRBD2. J gave up 4 bases and V 7 bases, and 10 bases lay outside the gene matches. From germline, CDR1 is DFQATT and CDR2 SNEGSKA (reference sequence). The CDR3 covers 14 residues. This CDR3 reads CSVRSGSWADTQYF. The CDR3 nucleotides are TGCAGTGTTAGGAGCGGGAGTTGGGCAGATACGCAGTATTTT.

Regarding this clonotype: A much larger clonotype is one base distant, so this may be a read error. This chain links TRBV6-1 with TRBJ2-1; the D gene is possibly TRBD2 (5 bases). The CDR3 covers 17 residues. CDR1 is MNHNS, CDR2 SASEGT, per germline. Here the CDR3 reads CTSSEGRALARYNEQFF. DNA of the CDR3: TGTACCAGCAGTGAGGGTCGTGCGCTAGCACGGTACAATGAGCAGTTCTTC.

This clonotype turned up a few times. The chain has TRBV20-1 and TRBJ2-3; 10 positions match TRBD2. Germline lookup yields CDR1 DFQATT and CDR2 SNEGSKA (reference sequence). V lost 5 bases, J lost 3 bases, and 11 bases stayed unmatched. This CDR3 is 16 amino acids long. In nucleotides, the CDR3 is TGCAGTGCTGGGCTTTGGCAGCGGGGGGGGACAGATACGCAGTATTTT. Its protein is CSAGLWQRGGTDTQYF.

This clonotype was seen ten or more times. The chain links TRBV6-1 to TRBJ2-7, with a weak D call TRBD2 (6 bases). Trimming cost V 4 bases and J 5 bases, with 18 bases left between them. Per the germline V gene, CDR1 is MNHNS and CDR2 is SASEGT. The CDR3 is 15 amino acids. In nucleotides, the CDR3 is TGTGCCAGCAGTGGCGGAATTTGGCGGGGCGACGAGCAGTACTTC. Translation: CASSGGIWRGDEQYF.

This clonotype appeared a few times. At one boundary the junction diverges from the germline segment, which might be a read error. V is TRBV7-9 and J is TRBJ2-7; perhaps D is TRBD1 or TRBD2 (5 bases each). This CDR3 spans 11 amino acids. Germline CDR1 reads SEHNR; CDR2 reads FQNEAQ (reference sequence). The CDR3, as DNA: TGTGCCGGCAGTGGGGGCTACGAGCAGTACTTC. Translation gives CAGSGGYEQYF. Combining the CDR3 with reference TRBV7-9 and TRBJ2-7 gives the whole variable domain DTGVSQNPRHKITKRGQNVTFRCDPISEHNRLYWYRQTLGQGPEFLTYFQNEAQLEKSRLLSDRFSAERPKGSFSTLEIQRTEQGDSAMYLCAGSGGYEQYFGPGTRLTVT.

The sample holds many counts of this clonotype. The CDR3: CSASPIQYF. The CDR3, as DNA: TGCAGTGCTAGCCCCATTCAGTACTTC. The chain combines TRBV20-1 with TRBJ2-4; D ambiguous. The CDR3 has 9 amino acids. V lost 3 bases and J 9 bases, leaving 3 bases between the germline ends. Germline CDR1 reads DFQATT; CDR2 reads SNEGSKA (reference sequence).

Ten or more counts support this clonotype. The rearrangement joins TRBV20-1 to TRBJ2-5; 8 bases line up with TRBD2. CDR3 length: 13 amino acids. Germline assignment: CDR1 DFQATT and CDR2 SNEGSKA (reference sequence). V lost 5 bases, J lost 5 bases, and 7 bases stayed unmatched. The CDR3, as DNA: TGCAGTGCTGCCCCTAGCGGGTGGGAGACCCAGTACTTC. This codes for CSAAPSGWETQYF.

This clonotype turned up a few times. This may stem from a read error, because a much larger clone lies one nucleotide away. The chain has TRBV10-3 and TRBJ2-7; 10 nucleotides line up with TRBD1. Per germline, CDR1 ENHRY and CDR2 SYGVKD. CDR3 length: 13 residues. V lost 6 bases to trimming and J lost 2 bases; unmatched junction nucleotides: 1. The CDR3 bases are TGTGCCATCAGGGGGACAGGGGCCTACGAGCAGTACTTC. Translated, it gives CAIRGTGAYEQYF.

This clonotype is a singleton in its sample. The chain employs TRBV19 and TRBJ1-6, with TRBD1 as a possible D gene (5 bases). CDR1 is LNHDA and CDR2 is SQIVND in the germline V gene (reference sequence). The CDR3 is 15 residues long. Trimming left V 5 bases short and J 8 bases short, with 16 bases between. Here the CDR3 DNA reads TGTGCCAGTAGTCCCTGGCAGGGTGGGGATTCACCCCTCCACTTT. Its translation: CASSPWQGGDSPLHF.

At least ten counts were recorded for this clonotype. The V gene is TRBV20-1, the J gene TRBJ1-5; D uncertain. Trimming cost V 3 bases and J 4 bases, with 10 bases left between them. Germline CDR1 reads DFQATT; CDR2 reads SNEGSKA (reference sequence). This CDR3 has 13 amino acids. The CDR3 sequence is CSASRRNNQPQHF. Here the CDR3 DNA reads TGCAGTGCTAGTCGTAGAAATAATCAGCCCCAGCATTTT.

This clonotype appeared many times. The V gene is TRBV7-9, the J gene TRBJ2-1; 9 positions match TRBD2. CDR3 length: 12 amino acids. Germline values: CDR1 SEHNR, CDR2 FQNEAQ (reference sequence). V shed 6 bases, J shed 10 bases, and the junction held 4 bases outside the gene matches. CDR3 coding DNA: TGTGCCAGCAGTCTGACTAGCGGCGAGCAGTTCTTC. Its translation: CASSLTSGEQFF. The full variable domain, its missing parts supplied by reference TRBV7-9 and TRBJ2-1, is DTGVSQNPRHKITKRGQNVTFRCDPISEHNRLYWYRQTLGQGPEFLTYFQNEAQLEKSRLLSDRFSAERPKGSFSTLEIQRTEQGDSAMYLCASSLTSGEQFFGPGTRLTVL.

This clonotype has ten or more counts. V usage is TRBV11-2 and J usage is TRBJ2-7; D is unresolved. The ends were cut back, 0 bases at V and 3 bases at J, with 9 bases in the middle. There are 14 residues in the CDR3. CDR1 SGHAT and CDR2 FQNNGV come from the germline V gene. The CDR3 loop is CASSLEPSRYEQYF. CDR3 DNA: TGTGCCAGCAGCTTAGAACCTTCGCGCTACGAGCAGTACTTC.

V and J are TRBV11-2 and TRBJ2-5; 11 bases line up with TRBD2. Germline V lookup: CDR1 SGHAT, CDR2 FQNNGV. This CDR3 contains 18 residues. Trimming cost V 5 bases and J 11 bases; bases outside gene matches: 22. The CDR3 spells CASSLTKDSGRATHEQYF. DNA for the CDR3: TGTGCCAGCAGCCTAACTAAAGATAGCGGGAGGGCCACACATGAGCAGTACTTC.

This clonotype was seen a handful of times. The chain joins TRBV27 to TRBJ1-1, with D perhaps matching TRBD1 (5 bases). Germline V gives CDR1 MNHEY, CDR2 SMNVEV (reference sequence). CDR3 length: 14 residues. Trimming removed 5 bases from V and 8 bases from J, with 18 bases in between. CDR3 amino acids: CASSPFSTASEAFF. DNA of the CDR3: TGTGCCAGCAGTCCATTTTCGACAGCTTCCGAAGCTTTCTTT.

About this clonotype: This clone may be a read error of a much larger clone one base away. The gene calls are TRBV28 and TRBJ2-3; D remains unclear. CDR1 and CDR2 from the germline V gene are MDHEN and SYDVKM. V lost 5 bases and J 8 bases, leaving 11 bases between the germline ends. The CDR3 contains 12 residues. The CDR3 region has the DNA TGTGCCAGCAGTCCCCACGTCGTTACGCAGTATTTT. Translated, it gives CASSPHVVTQYF.